The 28 T cell receptor beta chains presented below share a single source sample, sequenced in a study of CD4 T cells in relation to SARS-CoV-2 and coronaviruses. The antigens of these receptors remain unknown. Libraries were prepared by immunoSEQ multiplex PCR; TCRdb keeps only in-frame clonotypes and omits some of them. Altogether tens of thousands of clones are present, under 85% being singletons, with the ten largest covering around 20%. The source material was memory CD4+ T cells from PBMCs, cultured in vitro. Receptors were obtained from an adult with COVID-19.

This clone was recorded only once. The CDR3 sequence is CASSPNIEFNEKLFF. The CDR3 DNA reads as TGTGCCAGCTCACCAAACATCGAGTTTAATGAAAAACTGTTTTTT. The chain couples TRBV18 to TRBJ1-4; no clear D gene. This CDR3 region has 15 residues. Trimming shortened V by 2 bases and J by 4 bases, and 11 bases separated the two germline ends. Germline V CDR1 and CDR2: KGHSH, LQKENI.

The V call is TRBV3-1 (or the pseudogene TRBV3-2), the J call TRBJ2-7; tentatively, D is TRBD1 (5 bases). In germline, CDR1 is LGHDT, CDR2 YNNKEL (reference sequence). CDR3 length: 13 residues. V was cut by 3 bases and J by 2 bases, with 8 bases left in between. Here the CDR3 DNA reads TGTGCCAGCAGCCAGGCAGGGCCCTACGAGCAGTACTTC. It translates to CASSQAGPYEQYF.

The J gene is TRBJ1-1, the V gene TRBV7-2; weak D call: TRBD1 (5 bases). The CDR3 has 17 amino acids. CDR1 and CDR2 (germline): SGHTA, FQGNSA. The V end lost 3 bases, the J end lost 0 bases, and 17 bases lay between the germline ends. The CDR3 coding sequence is TGTGCCAGCAGCTTGGTCAGGGCATTGAGAATGAACACTGAAGCTTTCTTT. As protein: CASSLVRALRMNTEAFF.

This chain uses TRBV7-6 with TRBJ2-6, with D hard to call. The CDR3 spans 16 residues. V was pared by 7 bases and J by 0 bases, with 13 bases between. The germline V gene has CDR1 SGHVS and CDR2 FNYEAQ. The chain's CDR3 is CASTPVAFSGANVLTF. The CDR3 DNA reads as TGTGCCAGCACCCCCGTTGCGTTCTCTGGGGCCAACGTCCTGACTTTC.

The J gene is TRBJ2-3, the V gene TRBV5-1, with 9 positions matching TRBD2. CDR1 SGHRS and CDR2 YFSETQ come from the germline V gene. V lost 3 bases and J lost 1; bases outside the gene matches: 6. CDR3 length equals 16 residues. The CDR3 is CASSSYSGSGTDTQYF. CDR3 DNA: TGCGCCAGCAGCTCTTATAGCGGGAGTGGCACAGATACGCAGTATTTT. Combining the CDR3 with reference TRBV5-1 and TRBJ2-3 gives the whole variable domain KAGVTQTPRYLIKTRGQQVTLSCSPISGHRSVSWYQQTPGQGLQFLFEYFSETQRNKGNFPGRFSGRQFSNSRSEMNVSTLELGDSALYLCASSSYSGSGTDTQYFGPGTRLTVL.

This sequence joins TRBV2 and TRBJ2-7; 9 bases agree with TRBD2. V was pared by 8 bases and J by 3 bases, with 11 bases of the junction left unmatched. Germline V lookup: CDR1 SNHLY, CDR2 FYNNEI. This CDR3 has 15 residues. The CDR3 DNA reads as TGTGCCAGCGAAAACGACGGGACTAGCTACTACGAGCAGTACTTC. Its protein is CASENDGTSYYEQYF. Using reference TRBV2 and TRBJ2-7 for the parts outside the CDR3, the full variable domain is EPEVTQTPSHQVTQMGQEVILRCVPISNHLYFYWYRQILGQKVEFLVSFYNNEISEKSEIFDDQFSVERPDGSNFTLKIRSTKLEDSAMYFCASENDGTSYYEQYFGPGTRLTVT.

The rearrangement joins TRBV28 to TRBJ1-1; the D is unclear. V shed 4 bases and J shed 8 bases, with 14 bases lying between them. The germline gives CDR1 MDHEN, CDR2 SYDVKM. CDR3 length: 13 residues. In DNA form, the CDR3 reads TGTGCCAGCAGTTACCCCGGCCGAAGCGAAGCTTTCTTT. Its protein product is CASSYPGRSEAFF.

V gene TRBV7-3 combines with J gene TRBJ1-4, with D hard to call. The CDR3 covers 14 residues. CDR1 and CDR2 (germline): SGHTA, FQGTGA. Between the trimmed V and J ends, which lost 9 bases and 6 bases, there was a span of 17 bases. The CDR3 sequence is CARITTPQHEKLFF. CDR3 bases: TGTGCCAGAATTACGACACCTCAACATGAAAAACTGTTTTTT.

This clone was found a few times. The chain links TRBV29-1 to TRBJ2-3; TRBD2 aligns across 15 bases. Germline V gene sequence: CDR1 SQVTM, CDR2 ANQGSEA. The CDR3 is 14 residues long. The V segment lost 4 bases and the J segment 4 bases; nucleotides outside the gene matches: 0. The CDR3, as DNA: TGCAGCGTTGGGACTAGCGGGAGGGCAGATACGCAGTATTTT. The encoded protein is CSVGTSGRADTQYF.

This clone occurred a few times. The rearrangement uses TRBV6-1 and TRBJ2-1, with 9 bases that match TRBD2. The V gene's germline CDR1 is MNHNS and CDR2 SASEGT. The CDR3 is 15 residues long. The trim removed 2 bases at V and 8 bases at J, leaving 7 bases unmatched. CDR3 sequence (DNA): TGTGCCAGCAGTGAATCCGCGGGAGGGCCGGATGAGCAGTTCTTC. It codes for CASSESAGGPDEQFF.

J is TRBJ1-6 and V is TRBV9; 7 bases map to TRBD1. The junction had 9 bases not matched to a gene; V was cut back by 2 bases and J by 7 bases. Germline V gene lookup returns CDR1 SGDLS and CDR2 YYNGEE. The CDR3 consists of 16 residues. As DNA, the CDR3 is TGTGCCAGCAGCGTCCACGTGGGGACAGAGAATTCACCCCTCCACTTT. Its translation is CASSVHVGTENSPLHF.

The V call is TRBV19, the J call TRBJ1-1; no clear D gene. The length of the CDR3 is 15 residues. From germline, CDR1 is LNHDA and CDR2 SQIVND (reference sequence). The germline V and J ends were trimmed by 9 bases and 5 bases, with 22 bases remaining between them. As DNA, the CDR3 is TGTGCCAGCCAACCCGTTCTAGCGGTATTGACTGAAGCTTTCTTT. It yields the protein CASQPVLAVLTEAFF.

This clone was recorded only once. The chain has TRBV9 and TRBJ2-3; unclear D gene. The CDR3 has 12 amino acids. V was trimmed by 1 base and J by 1 base, leaving 1 base between them. Germline CDR1 SGDLS, CDR2 YYNGEE. This CDR3 is CASSVRTDTQYF. The CDR3 coding sequence is TGTGCCAGCAGCGTACGCACAGATACGCAGTATTTT. Full variable domain (missing parts from reference TRBV9 and TRBJ2-3): DSGVTQTPKHLITATGQRVTLRCSPRSGDLSVYWYQQSLDQGLQFLIQYYNGEERAKGNILERFSAQQFPDLHSELNLSSLELGDSALYFCASSVRTDTQYFGPGTRLTVL.

The rearrangement joins TRBV27 to TRBJ2-4; 7 bases match TRBD2. CDR3 length: 15 amino acids. With 6 bases clipped from V and 1 base from J, the junction kept 6 bases outside the gene matches. Germline V gives CDR1 MNHEY, CDR2 SMNVEV (reference sequence). The CDR3 region is CASSPLGGAKNIQYF. The CDR3 coding sequence is TGTGCCAGCAGCCCCTTGGGGGGGGCCAAAAACATTCAGTACTTC.

The CDR3 DNA reads as TGTGCCAGCAGCTTGGGACTAGCGGAGACCCAGTACTTC. The encoded protein is CASSLGLAETQYF. This chain joins TRBV5-4 and TRBJ2-5; 8 nucleotides agree with TRBD2. Trimming took 0 bases from V and 5 from J; bases not matched to a gene: 0. CDR1 SGHNT and CDR2 YYREEE come from the germline V gene (reference sequence). This CDR3 spans 13 amino acids. Filled out from reference TRBV5-4 and TRBJ2-5, the complete variable domain reads ETGVTQSPTHLIKTRGQQVTLRCSSQSGHNTVSWYQQALGQGPQFIFQYYREEENGRGNFPPRFSGLQFPNYSSELNVNALELDDSALYLCASSLGLAETQYFGPGTRLLVL.

This rearrangement joins TRBV7-2 to TRBJ1-1; D unresolved. V was shortened by 1 base and J by 4 bases, with 13 bases between the two germline ends. The germline gives CDR1 SGHTA, CDR2 FQGNSA. CDR3 length equals 15 residues. CDR3 residues: CASSLDQIMSTEAFF. In DNA form, the CDR3 reads TGTGCCAGCAGCTTAGATCAGATAATGAGCACTGAAGCTTTCTTT.

The V gene is TRBV2, the J gene TRBJ2-1; TRBD1 matches at 8 bases. Trimming cost V 0 bases and J 6 bases; bases outside gene matches: 10. The germline CDR1 and CDR2 sequences are SNHLY and FYNNEI. The CDR3 extends over 17 amino acids. CDR3 loop: CASSEAPPGQARNEQFF. The CDR3 coding sequence is TGTGCCAGCAGTGAAGCGCCTCCGGGACAGGCACGCAATGAGCAGTTCTTC.

CDR3 sequence: CASSVEVLNSPLHF. The CDR3 nucleotides read TGTGCCAGCAGCGTAGAGGTCCTTAATTCACCCCTCCACTTT. This chain connects TRBV9 to TRBJ1-6; D remains ambiguous. There are 14 residues in the CDR3. CDR1 and CDR2 from the germline V gene are SGDLS and YYNGEE. The V end was cut by 0 bases, the J end by 6 bases, with 7 bases between.

CDR3 bases: TGTGCCAGCAGCTTAGAAAGACCGGGGACCAATCGCTATGGCTACACCTTC. This encodes CASSLERPGTNRYGYTF. The chain recombines TRBV7-6 with TRBJ1-2, with D possibly TRBD1 on 5 matching bases. The ends were cut back, 1 base at V and 4 bases at J, with 19 bases in the middle. The CDR3 extends over 17 amino acids. Germline loops: CDR1 SGHVS, CDR2 FNYEAQ. The full variable domain, in which reference TRBV7-6 and TRBJ1-2 provide the parts outside the CDR3, is GAGVSQSPRYKVTKRGQDVALRCDPISGHVSLYWYRQALGQGPEFLTYFNYEAQQDKSGLPNDRFSAERPEGSISTLTIQRTEQRDSAMYRCASSLERPGTNRYGYTFGSGTRLTVV.

The chain links TRBV20-1 to TRBJ1-2; no reliable D call. CDR1 and CDR2 from the germline V gene are DFQATT and SNEGSKA (reference sequence). The V end lost 4 bases, the J end lost 8 bases, and 11 bases lay between the germline ends. The CDR3 is 11 amino acids. In nucleotides, the CDR3 is TGCAGTGCTACCTACGGGAGGGGCTACACCTTC. Protein product: CSATYGRGYTF.

V usage is TRBV5-1 and J usage is TRBJ2-1; TRBD2 aligns across 7 bases. Germline values: CDR1 SGHRS, CDR2 YFSETQ. Trimming cost V 3 bases and J 9 bases; bases outside gene matches: 15. The length of the CDR3 is 16 residues. CDR3 sequence (DNA): TGCGCCAGCAGCTCTCCGCCGGGGAGCGGGATCTTTGAGCAGTTCTTC. This translates into CASSSPPGSGIFEQFF.

This clone was counted between two and nine times. This chain connects TRBV6-5 to TRBJ1-2; D may be TRBD1 (6 bases). This CDR3 is 14 amino acids long. Germline CDR1 is MNHEY and CDR2 is SVGAGI. The V gene lost 5 bases and the J gene lost 8 bases, with 18 bases spanning the gap. The CDR3 reads CASSPLIGGGGYTF. The DNA of the CDR3 is TGTGCCAGCAGTCCCCTAATCGGGGGCGGCGGCTACACCTTC.

This chain joins TRBV7-3 and TRBJ1-1; TRBD1 is a possible D gene (6 bases). There are 13 residues in the CDR3. The V end was cut by 2 bases, the J end by 10 bases, with 14 bases between. Germline loops: CDR1 SGHTA, CDR2 FQGTGA. As DNA, the CDR3 is TGTGCCAGCAGCTTACCAGGGGAGTCCAGAGCTTTCTTT. Residues: CASSLPGESRAFF.

A single count supports this clone. The V gene is TRBV28, the J gene TRBJ2-7; 10 bases match TRBD2. CDR3 length: 14 amino acids. Germline CDR1 reads MDHEN; CDR2 reads SYDVKM. The CDR3 here is CASKTSGSTYEQYF. The CDR3 DNA reads as TGTGCTAGTAAGACTAGCGGGTCGACCTACGAGCAGTACTTC.

The V gene is TRBV19, the J gene TRBJ1-5; 7 bases fit TRBD1. CDR1 is LNHDA, CDR2 SQIVND, per germline (reference sequence). Trimming removed 7 bases from V and 9 bases from J; junction bases left unmatched: 12. CDR3 length: 14 amino acids. This CDR3 reads CASTPTGRGLPQHF. The CDR3 DNA is TGTGCCAGTACCCCGACAGGGAGAGGATTGCCCCAGCATTTT.

This chain connects TRBV6-5 to TRBJ1-1, with TRBD1 matching over 8 bases. Germline assignment: CDR1 MNHEY and CDR2 SVGAGI. V lost 5 bases and J lost 11; bases outside the gene matches: 13. This CDR3 spans 14 amino acids. The CDR3 DNA reads as TGTGCCAGCAGTCCCCGGACAGGGCGGCATAACGCTTTCTTT. Residues: CASSPRTGRHNAFF.

The chain joins TRBV28 to TRBJ2-7; 9 bases are shared with TRBD2. Per germline, CDR1 MDHEN and CDR2 SYDVKM. The CDR3 has 12 amino acids. V lost 11 bases and J lost 6; bases outside the gene matches: 8. Written as DNA, the CDR3 is TGTGCCTCGGCGGGAGGGCGGGTCGAGCAGTACTTC. Protein: CASAGGRVEQYF. Looking up the rest from reference TRBV28 and TRBJ2-7 gives the full variable domain: DVKVTQSSRYLVKRTGEKVFLECVQDMDHENMFWYRQDPGLGLRLIYFSYDVKMKEKGDIPEGYSVSREKKERFSLILESASTNQTSMYLCASAGGRVEQYFGPGTRLTVT.

The V and J genes are TRBV5-4 and TRBJ2-2, with D maybe TRBD1 (5 bases). The CDR3 has 15 amino acids. The germline gives CDR1 SGHNT, CDR2 YYREEE (reference sequence). Trimming shortened V by 3 bases and J by 1 base, and 10 bases separated the two germline ends. CDR3 in DNA: TGTGCCAGCAGCTACAGGAGCTTGAACACCGGGGAGCTGTTTTTT. Its protein product is CASSYRSLNTGELFF.